A selection of T cell receptor beta chains follows, all from one sample in a study of graft-versus-host responses after intestinal transplantation. Assay used: immunoSEQ multiplex PCR; TCRdb lists only in-frame clones, some missing. The table lists more than 95,000 clones, 93% of them singletons. These TCRs are of unknown antigen specificity. The source was unstimulated CD8+ T cells sorted from spleen or lymph node cells, collected before intestinal transplant. These receptors were collected from a human donor who received an intestinal transplant. The CDR3 runs from the conserved cysteine through the conserved F or W. A D gene is named only where the DNA matches it firmly. Part of the rows lack a size; the others show once, few, many or a class for expanded clones.

v_gene	j_gene	abundance	d_gene	CDR3aa	CDR3nt
TRBV5-5	TRBJ2-7	.	.	CASSLEWQGAYEQYF	TGTGCCAGCAGCTTGGAATGGCAGGGAGCCTACGAGCAGTACTTC
TRBV9	TRBJ2-7	.	TRBD1	CASSAGTGGYYEQYF	TGTGCCAGCAGCGCCGGGACAGGGGGATACTACGAGCAGTACTTC
TRBV4-1	TRBJ2-5	.	.	CASSPSGYKTQYF	TGCGCCAGCAGCCCCAGCGGTTACAAGACCCAGTACTTC
TRBV4-1	TRBJ1-1	.	.	CASSQELAGEAFF	TGCGCCAGCAGCCAAGAACTCGCGGGGGAAGCTTTCTTT
TRBV2	TRBJ1-1	.	TRBD1	CASSEKGGVSEAFF	TGTGCCAGCAGTGAAAAAGGGGGCGTTTCTGAAGCTTTCTTT
TRBV7-9	TRBJ1-2	.	TRBD1	CASSPGTGWGYTF	TGTGCCAGCAGCCCTGGGACAGGCTGGGGCTACACCTTC
TRBV7-9	TRBJ1-5	.	.	CASSFISQPQHF	TGTGCCAGCAGCTTTATTTCCCAGCCCCAGCATTTT
TRBV6-5	TRBJ2-7	.	.	CASSGDSAGEQYF	TGTGCCAGCAGCGGAGACAGCGCGGGGGAGCAGTACTTC
TRBV6-5	TRBJ1-4	.	.	CASGGSTNEKLFF	TGTGCCAGCGGAGGATCAACTAATGAAAAACTGTTTTTT
TRBV13	TRBJ2-3	.	.	CASSLGSTDTQYF	TGTGCCAGCAGCTTAGGGTCCACAGATACGCAGTATTTT
TRBV10-1	TRBJ1-1	.	.	CASSEAAEAFF	TGCGCCAGCAGTGAAGCGGCTGAAGCTTTCTTT
TRBV7-2	TRBJ2-7	once	.	CASSRSSRGTYEQYF	TGTGCCAGCAGCCGATCAAGCCGAGGCACCTACGAGCAGTACTTC
TRBV11-3	TRBJ1-3	.	.	CASSLPGIDGNTIYF	TGTGCCAGCAGCTTACCCGGGATTGACGGAAACACCATATATTTT
TRBV4-1	TRBJ1-1	.	.	CASSQESRMNTEAFF	TGCGCCAGCAGCCAAGAAAGCAGGATGAACACTGAAGCTTTCTTT
TRBV9	TRBJ1-5	.	TRBD1	CASSGGSGDRVGPQHF	TGTGCCAGCAGCGGCGGGAGTGGGGACAGGGTAGGGCCCCAGCATTTT
TRBV15	TRBJ1-1	.	.	CATSSGTEAFF	TGTGCCACCAGCAGCGGCACTGAAGCTTTCTTT
TRBV7-9	TRBJ2-7	.	.	CASSGEGAFYEQYF	TGTGCCAGCAGCGGAGAAGGGGCCTTCTACGAGCAGTACTTC
TRBV2	TRBJ1-2	.	TRBD1	CASTGTGENYGYTF	TGTGCCAGCACAGGGACAGGGGAAAACTATGGCTACACCTTC
TRBV19	TRBJ1-4	.	TRBD1	CASSTWTGWDEKLFF	TGTGCCAGTAGTACCTGGACAGGGTGGGACGAAAAACTGTTTTTT
TRBV19	TRBJ2-5	.	.	CASSIVGEETQYF	TGTGCCAGTAGTATAGTGGGGGAAGAGACCCAGTACTTC
TRBV19	TRBJ2-1	.	TRBD1	CASTGDGWGKQFF	TGTGCCAGCACAGGGGATGGATGGGGTAAGCAGTTCTTC
TRBV29-1	TRBJ1-1	.	.	CSIRANTEAFF	TGCAGCATTAGAGCGAACACTGAAGCTTTCTTT
TRBV2	TRBJ1-5	once	TRBD1	CASSEVRQGESAQHF	TGTGCCAGCAGTGAAGTAAGACAGGGAGAATCAGCCCAGCATTTT
TRBV27	TRBJ2-1	.	TRBD1	CASSSGQGSYNEQFF	TGTGCCAGCAGTTCGGGACAGGGTTCCTACAATGAGCAGTTCTTC
TRBV15	TRBJ1-1	.	.	CATQRPLGEAFF	TGTGCCACCCAGCGCCCCCTTGGTGAAGCTTTCTTT
TRBV19	TRBJ2-1	.	.	CATAPRTVPDEQFF	TGTGCCACCGCGCCCCGGACAGTACCGGATGAGCAGTTCTTC